This TCR beta chain came from a study of CD8 T cells in Susac syndrome. With random hexamers, roughly 0.45 to 1 ug RNA was reverse transcribed. Multiplex PCR with immunoSEQ amplified the TCR beta CDR3 across 54 Vbeta and 13 Jbeta. TCRdb re-called the immunoSEQ multiplex PCR reads through MiXCR, storing one row per CDR3 protein. This table has around 56,000 distinct CDR3 sequences, over 85% appearing once. Note on this clonotype: What it binds is not known.

Trimming pared 5 bases from V and 2 bases from J, leaving 0 bases between. This CDR3 comprises 10 residues. Per the germline V gene, CDR1 is SQVTM and CDR2 is ANQGSEA. Overall study findings and caveats: Only a relatively small number of individuals were included in the TCR sequencing and HLA analysis.

The CD8+ and CD4+ T cells were negatively isolated, with the TEMRA cells enriched by FACS. This clonotype was obtained from a human donor in good health. The rearrangement uses TRBV29-1 and TRBJ2-2, with D uncertain. The sample consisted of CD8+ T cells from PBMCs. The CDR3 loop reads CSVNTGELFF. CDR3 DNA sequence: TGCAGCGTTAACACCGGGGAGCTGTTTTTT.